Presented here are 13 T cell receptor beta chains from one specimen sequenced in a study of regulatory T cells in long-lasting Graves disease. HTBI primers from iRepertoire and Arm-PCR of CDR3 regions yielded the TCR beta libraries. TCRdb re-analysed the multiplex PCR reads in MiXCR, keeping a single row per CDR3 protein. The sample lists roughly 610,000 distinct CDR3 sequences; around 15% were seen once. Noted time point: newly diagnosed GD, antithyroid drugs for less than 3 months. The authors made the TCR library using RNA they extracted from PBMCs. Another study also made use of these data, one on T cells in Graves' hyperthyroidism and ophthalmopathy.

The sample was peripheral blood mononuclear cells (PBMCs), taken at new diagnosis, from a patient treated with antithyroid drugs. The receptors originated from a man younger than 35 with Graves disease.

This clonotype was observed a handful of times. V gene TRBV28 combines with J gene TRBJ1-2, with D uncertain. The germline V and J ends were trimmed by 3 bases and 5 bases, with 10 bases remaining between them. CDR1 MDHEN and CDR2 SYDVKM come from the germline V gene. CDR3 size: 13 residues. The chain's CDR3 is CASSFSARYGYTF. The CDR3 DNA follows: TGTGCCAGCAGTTTTTCCGCCAGATATGGCTACACCTTC.

This clonotype was detected many times. The chain combines TRBV6-1 with TRBJ1-1; D perhaps matches TRBD1 (5 bases). Trimming cost V 1 base and J 0 bases, with 6 bases left between them. The CDR3 runs to 14 residues. The germline CDR1 and CDR2 sequences are MNHNS and SASEGT. The CDR3 DNA reads TGTGCCAGCAGTGAAGGGACAATGAACACTGAAGCTTTCTTT. As protein: CASSEGTMNTEAFF.

This clonotype was detected only a few times. The chain carries TRBV7-8 and TRBJ2-2, with 12 nucleotides matching TRBD2. The CDR3 covers 19 residues. In germline, CDR1 is SGHVS, CDR2 FQNEAQ. V lost 5 bases, J lost 7 bases, and 17 bases stayed unmatched. The DNA for the CDR3 is TGTGCCAGCAGCCGGACTAGCGGGAACCTAGCGGGATCCGGCGGGGAGCTGTTTTTT. It codes for CASSRTSGNLAGSGGELFF.

This clonotype was counted between two and nine times. This chain uses TRBV7-8 with TRBJ2-1; D is perhaps TRBD2 (6 bases). The germline V gene has CDR1 SGHVS and CDR2 FQNEAQ. The ends were cut back, 2 bases at V and 2 bases at J, with 7 bases in the middle. There are 14 residues in the CDR3. The CDR3 bases are TGTGCCAGCAGCTTAAGACTAGCCTACAATGAGCAGTTCTTC. Translating it yields CASSLRLAYNEQFF.

This clonotype was counted between two and nine times. This sequence joins TRBV27 and TRBJ2-7; D is uncertain. The ends were cut back, 6 bases at V and 2 bases at J, with 8 bases in the middle. Germline V gene lookup returns CDR1 MNHEY and CDR2 SMNVEV (reference sequence). The CDR3 loop spans 12 amino acids. DNA of the CDR3: TGTGCCAGCAGGAGCCGACCCTACGAGCAGTACTTC. Its translation is CASRSRPYEQYF.

This clonotype was found a few times. The CDR3 sequence is CASSPRPPPWGELFF. The CDR3 DNA follows: TGTGCCAGCAGCCCTCGGCCCCCGCCTTGGGGGGAGCTGTTTTTT. This chain joins TRBV12-3 or TRBV12-4 and TRBJ2-2; D remains ambiguous. With 6 bases removed from V and 8 bases from J, the gap between germline ends came to 19 bases. CDR3 length equals 15 residues.

This clonotype was recorded many times. The chain employs TRBV12-3 or TRBV12-4 and TRBJ2-1, with TRBD2 identical over 8 bases. The CDR3 spans 15 residues. V shed 3 bases and J 3 bases; nucleotides not matched to a gene: 4. Written as DNA, the CDR3 is TGTGCCAGCAGTTTGAGCGGGAGAGGCTACAATGAGCAGTTCTTC. Its translation is CASSLSGRGYNEQFF.

The gene calls are TRBV7-9 and TRBJ2-7; D might be TRBD2 (6 bases). Deletions cut 3 bases from V and 5 bases from J, with 20 bases between. The CDR3 totals 16 residues. Germline V gene data show CDR1 as SEHNR and CDR2 as FQNEAQ (reference sequence). The CDR3 sequence: CASSLGGVGGSNEQYF. Here the CDR3 DNA reads TGTGCCAGCAGCTTGGGCGGGGTCGGGGGTTCGAACGAGCAGTACTTC.

This clonotype was observed a handful of times. This chain joins TRBV14 and TRBJ1-2, with D hard to call. The CDR3 runs 13 residues. Germline CDR1 is SGHDN and CDR2 is FVKESK. The V end lost 4 bases, the J end lost 5 bases, and 11 bases lay between the germline ends. The CDR3 loop reads CASSRGVWYGYTF. CDR3 bases: TGTGCCAGCAGCCGCGGGGTCTGGTATGGCTACACCTTC.

A few counts support this clonotype. This chain links TRBV3-1 with TRBJ1-5, with TRBD1 as a possible D gene (6 bases). This CDR3 region has 18 residues. In germline, CDR1 is LGHDT, CDR2 YNNKEL (reference sequence). With 3 bases removed from V and 2 bases from J, the gap between germline ends came to 20 bases. The CDR3 DNA follows: TGTGCCAGCAGCCATTTACAGACAGGAGTAGGGGGCAATCAGCCCCAGCATTTT. This codes for CASSHLQTGVGGNQPQHF.

The genes are TRBV4-2 and TRBJ2-7; 8 nucleotides align to TRBD2. CDR1 LGHNA and CDR2 YNFKEQ come from the germline V gene. V was pared by 0 bases and J by 4 bases, with 11 bases of the junction left unmatched. The CDR3 is 17 amino acids. The CDR3 region is CASSQDPLGRGRYEQYF. DNA for the CDR3: TGTGCCAGCAGCCAAGATCCTCTCGGGAGGGGTAGATACGAGCAGTACTTC.

Here the CDR3 reads CASSPNPGLQETQYF. Here the CDR3 DNA reads TGTGCCAGCAGCCCGAACCCGGGACTTCAAGAGACCCAGTACTTC. The J gene is TRBJ2-5, the V gene TRBV27, with D possibly being TRBD2 (6 bases). The CDR3 is 15 amino acids. In germline, CDR1 is MNHEY, CDR2 SMNVEV (reference sequence). V was trimmed by 6 bases and J by 2 bases, leaving 16 bases between them.

Many counts were recorded for this clonotype. The chain links TRBV10-3 to TRBJ2-7; a possible D gene is TRBD2 (6 bases). Germline CDR1 is ENHRY and CDR2 is SYGVKD. V lost 11 bases and J lost 5, with 16 bases in between. The CDR3 covers 12 residues. This chain's CDR3 is CAAYGGSNEQYF. The CDR3 nucleotides read TGTGCCGCCTATGGGGGGAGCAACGAGCAGTACTTC.